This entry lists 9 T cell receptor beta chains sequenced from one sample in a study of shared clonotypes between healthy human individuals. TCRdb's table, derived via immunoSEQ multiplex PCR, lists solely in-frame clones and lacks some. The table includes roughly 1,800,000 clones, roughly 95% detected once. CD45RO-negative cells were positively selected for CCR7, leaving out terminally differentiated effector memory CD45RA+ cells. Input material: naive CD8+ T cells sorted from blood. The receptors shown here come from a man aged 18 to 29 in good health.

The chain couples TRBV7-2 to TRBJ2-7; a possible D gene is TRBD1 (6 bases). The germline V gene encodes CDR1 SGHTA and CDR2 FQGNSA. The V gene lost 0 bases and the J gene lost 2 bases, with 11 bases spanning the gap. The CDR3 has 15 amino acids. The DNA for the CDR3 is TGTGCCAGCAGCTTAGCCCCGGGACAAACCTACGAGCAGTACTTC. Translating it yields CASSLAPGQTYEQYF.

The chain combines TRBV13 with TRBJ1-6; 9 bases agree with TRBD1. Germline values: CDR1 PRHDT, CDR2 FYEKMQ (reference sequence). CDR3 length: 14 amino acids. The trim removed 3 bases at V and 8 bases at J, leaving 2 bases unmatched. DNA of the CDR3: TGTGCCAGCAGCTTGGGACAGGGCTATTCACCCCTCCACTTT. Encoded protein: CASSLGQGYSPLHF.

Written as DNA, the CDR3 is TGTGCCAGCAGCGTAGATGGTCGTGTGGATGAGCAGTTCTTC. Its protein is CASSVDGRVDEQFF. This rearrangement joins TRBV9 to TRBJ2-1; D ambiguous. Trimming stripped 0 bases from V and 8 bases from J, with 12 bases between. The CDR3 sequence is 14 residues long. In germline, CDR1 is SGDLS, CDR2 YYNGEE.

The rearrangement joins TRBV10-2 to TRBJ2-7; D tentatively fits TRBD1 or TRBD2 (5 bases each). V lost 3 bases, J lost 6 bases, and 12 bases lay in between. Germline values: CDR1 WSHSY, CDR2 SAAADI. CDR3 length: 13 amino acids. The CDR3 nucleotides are TGCGCCAGCAGTGACGGGGCGCTATTCGAGCAGTACTTC. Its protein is CASSDGALFEQYF.

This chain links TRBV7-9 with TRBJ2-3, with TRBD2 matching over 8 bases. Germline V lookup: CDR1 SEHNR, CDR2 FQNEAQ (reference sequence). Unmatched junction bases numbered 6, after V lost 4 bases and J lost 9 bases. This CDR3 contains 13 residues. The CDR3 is CASSSSGGDTQYF. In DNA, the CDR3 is TGTGCCAGCAGCTCGAGCGGGGGCGACACGCAGTATTTT.

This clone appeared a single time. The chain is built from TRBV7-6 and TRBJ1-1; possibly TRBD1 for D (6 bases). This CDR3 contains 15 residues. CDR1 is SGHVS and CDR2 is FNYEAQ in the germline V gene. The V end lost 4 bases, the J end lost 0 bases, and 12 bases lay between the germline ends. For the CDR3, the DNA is TGTGCCAGCAGCTCAGTACAGGGTATGAACACTGAAGCTTTCTTT. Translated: CASSSVQGMNTEAFF.

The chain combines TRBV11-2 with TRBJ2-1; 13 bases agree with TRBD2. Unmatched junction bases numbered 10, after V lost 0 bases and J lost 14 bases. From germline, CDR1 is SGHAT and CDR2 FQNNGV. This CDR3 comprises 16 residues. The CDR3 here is CASSLDKLAGGPWEFF. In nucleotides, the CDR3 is TGTGCCAGCAGCTTAGACAAACTAGCGGGAGGGCCCTGGGAGTTCTTC.

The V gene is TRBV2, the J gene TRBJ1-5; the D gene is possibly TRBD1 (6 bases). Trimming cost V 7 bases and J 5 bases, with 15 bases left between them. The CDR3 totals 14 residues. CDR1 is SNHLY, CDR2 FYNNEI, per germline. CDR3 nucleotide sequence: TGTGCCAGCAAGCTACAGGGAGGTGATCAGCCCCAGCATTTT. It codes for CASKLQGGDQPQHF.

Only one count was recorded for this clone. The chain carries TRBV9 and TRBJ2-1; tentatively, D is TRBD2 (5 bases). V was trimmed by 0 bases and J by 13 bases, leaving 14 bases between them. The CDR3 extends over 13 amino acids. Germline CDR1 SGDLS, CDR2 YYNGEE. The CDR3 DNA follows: TGTGCCAGCAGCGTAGAAGATGTGGGGAGACAGTTCTTC. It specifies CASSVEDVGRQFF.